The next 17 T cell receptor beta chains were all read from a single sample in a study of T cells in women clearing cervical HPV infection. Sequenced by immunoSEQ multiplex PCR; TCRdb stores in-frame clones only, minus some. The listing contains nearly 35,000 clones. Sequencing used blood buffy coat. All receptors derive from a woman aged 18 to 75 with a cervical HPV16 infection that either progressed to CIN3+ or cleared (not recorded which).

CDR3 bases read: TGCAGCGTTGGCGGGGGGGCGAGTTACGAG. Protein product: CSVGGGASYE. The whole CDR3 reads CSVGGGASYEQYF. The chain couples TRBV29-1 to TRBJ2-7; 9 bases match TRBD2. The missing CDR3 end, 3 residues past where the read stops, is filled in from the germline J gene. This CDR3 comprises 13 residues. CDR1 and CDR2 from the germline V gene are SQVTM and ANQGSEA. Trimming removed 4 bases from V and 4 bases from J; junction bases left unmatched: 5.

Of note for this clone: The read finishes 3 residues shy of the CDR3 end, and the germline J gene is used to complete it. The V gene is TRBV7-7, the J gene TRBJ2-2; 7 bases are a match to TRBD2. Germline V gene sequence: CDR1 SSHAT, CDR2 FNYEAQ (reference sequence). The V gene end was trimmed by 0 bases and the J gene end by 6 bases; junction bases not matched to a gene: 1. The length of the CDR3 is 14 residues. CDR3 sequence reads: CASSLARGAGELFF. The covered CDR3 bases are TGTGCCAGCAGCTTAGCACGGGGGGCCGGGGAG.

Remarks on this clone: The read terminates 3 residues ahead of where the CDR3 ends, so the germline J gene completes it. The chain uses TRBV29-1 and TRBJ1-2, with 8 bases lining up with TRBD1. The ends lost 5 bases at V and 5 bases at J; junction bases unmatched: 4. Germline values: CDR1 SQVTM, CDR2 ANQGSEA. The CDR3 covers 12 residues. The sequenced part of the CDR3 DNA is TGCAGCGTTAACAGGGGGGATTATGGC. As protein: CSVNRGDYG. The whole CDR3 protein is CSVNRGDYGYTF. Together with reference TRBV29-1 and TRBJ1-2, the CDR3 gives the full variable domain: SAVISQKPSRDICQRGTSLTIQCQVDSQVTMMFWYRQQPGQSLTLIATANQGSEATYESGFVIDKFPISRPNLTFSTLTVSNMSPEDSSIYLCSVNRGDYGYTFGSGTRLTVV.

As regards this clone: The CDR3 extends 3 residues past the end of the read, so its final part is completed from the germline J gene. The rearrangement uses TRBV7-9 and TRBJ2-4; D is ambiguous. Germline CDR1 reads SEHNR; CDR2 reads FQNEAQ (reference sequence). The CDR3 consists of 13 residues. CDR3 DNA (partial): TGTGCCAGCAGCGCCCAGCTTAACTATGGT. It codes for CASSAQLNYG. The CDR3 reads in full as CASSAQLNYGQYF. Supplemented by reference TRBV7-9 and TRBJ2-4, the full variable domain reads DTGVSQNPRHKITKRGQNVTFRCDPISEHNRLYWYRQTLGQGPEFLTYFQNEAQLEKSRLLSDRFSAERPKGSFSTLEIQRTEQGDSAMYLCASSAQLNYGQYFGAGTRLSVL.

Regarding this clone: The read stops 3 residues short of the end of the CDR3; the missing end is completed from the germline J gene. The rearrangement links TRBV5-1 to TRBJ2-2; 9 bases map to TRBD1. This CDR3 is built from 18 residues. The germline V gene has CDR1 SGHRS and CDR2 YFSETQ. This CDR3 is CASSLESPGTGYNEKLFF. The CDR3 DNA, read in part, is TGCGCCAGCAGCTTGGAATCTCCCGGGACAGGGTATAATGAAAAG.

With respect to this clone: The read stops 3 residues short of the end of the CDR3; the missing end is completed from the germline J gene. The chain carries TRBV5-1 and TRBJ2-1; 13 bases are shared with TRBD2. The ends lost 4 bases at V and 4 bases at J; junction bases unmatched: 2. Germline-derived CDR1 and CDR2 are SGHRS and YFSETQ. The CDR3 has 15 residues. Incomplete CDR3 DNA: TGCGCCAGCAGCGAGGGACTAGCGGGATACAATGAG. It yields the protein CASSEGLAGYNE. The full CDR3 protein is CASSEGLAGYNEQFF.

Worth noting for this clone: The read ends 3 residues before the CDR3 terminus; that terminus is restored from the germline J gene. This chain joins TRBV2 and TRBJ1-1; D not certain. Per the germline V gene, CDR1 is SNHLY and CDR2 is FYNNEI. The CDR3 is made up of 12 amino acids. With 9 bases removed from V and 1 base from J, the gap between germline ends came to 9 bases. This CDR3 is CARQLKNTEAFF. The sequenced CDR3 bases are TGTGCCAGGCAACTCAAGAACACTGAA.

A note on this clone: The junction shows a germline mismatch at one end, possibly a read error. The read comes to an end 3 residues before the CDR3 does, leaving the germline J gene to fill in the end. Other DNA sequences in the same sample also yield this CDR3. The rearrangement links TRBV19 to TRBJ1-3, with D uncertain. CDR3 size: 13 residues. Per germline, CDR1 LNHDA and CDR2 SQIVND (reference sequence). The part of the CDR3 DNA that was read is TGTGCCACCCCAACGGCAGCGGGAAACACA. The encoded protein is CATPTAAGNT. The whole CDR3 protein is CATPTAAGNTIYF.

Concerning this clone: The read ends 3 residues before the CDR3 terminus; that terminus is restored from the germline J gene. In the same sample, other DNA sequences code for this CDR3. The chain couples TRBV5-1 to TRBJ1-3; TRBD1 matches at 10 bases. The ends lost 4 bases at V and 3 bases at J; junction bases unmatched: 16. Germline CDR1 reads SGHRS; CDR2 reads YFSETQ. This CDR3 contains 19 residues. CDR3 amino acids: CASSPSPLGQGVFGNTIYF. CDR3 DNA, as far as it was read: TGCGCCAGCAGCCCCTCCCCCCTCGGACAGGGGGTTTTTGGAAACACC.

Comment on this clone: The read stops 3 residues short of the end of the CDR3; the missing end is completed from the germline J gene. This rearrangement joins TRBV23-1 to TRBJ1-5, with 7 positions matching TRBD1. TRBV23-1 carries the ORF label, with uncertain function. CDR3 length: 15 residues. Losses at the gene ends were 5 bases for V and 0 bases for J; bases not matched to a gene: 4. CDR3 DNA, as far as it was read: TGCGCCAGCAGTGGGGACAGTTATAGCAATCAGCCC. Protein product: CASSGDSYSNQP. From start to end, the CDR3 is CASSGDSYSNQPQHF.

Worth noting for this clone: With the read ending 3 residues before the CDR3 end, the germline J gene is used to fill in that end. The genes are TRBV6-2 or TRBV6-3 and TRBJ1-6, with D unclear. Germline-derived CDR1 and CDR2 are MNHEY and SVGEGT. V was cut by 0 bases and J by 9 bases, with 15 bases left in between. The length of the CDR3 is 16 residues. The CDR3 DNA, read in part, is TGTGCCAGCAGTTACTCGAGCCTACTTGTTCGTTCACCC. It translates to CASSYSSLLVRSP. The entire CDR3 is CASSYSSLLVRSPLHF.

The CDR3 loop is CASSLGAGQVNQPQHF. The sequenced CDR3 bases are TGTGCCAGCAGCCTCGGCGCGGGACAGGTCAATCAGCCC. The genes are TRBV7-3 and TRBJ1-5; 8 bases line up with TRBD1. The read is 3 residues too short to cover the CDR3 end, so that end is filled in from the germline J gene. After removal of 5 bases from V and 3 bases from J, the junction contained 9 bases not matched to a gene. Germline values: CDR1 SGHTA, CDR2 FQGTGA. The CDR3 has 16 amino acids.

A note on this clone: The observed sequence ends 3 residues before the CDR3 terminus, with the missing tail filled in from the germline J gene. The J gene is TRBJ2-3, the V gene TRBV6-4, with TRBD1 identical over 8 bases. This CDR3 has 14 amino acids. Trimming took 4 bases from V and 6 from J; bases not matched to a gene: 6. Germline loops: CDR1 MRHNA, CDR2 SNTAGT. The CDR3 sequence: CASSVQQGADTQYF. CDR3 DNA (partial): TGTGCCAGCAGTGTCCAGCAGGGGGCTGATACG.

CDR3 DNA, as far as it was read: TGCGCCAGCAGACCCACAGGGGGCCTGACTGAA. Translated, it gives CASRPTGGLTE. The full CDR3 is CASRPTGGLTEAFF. This rearrangement joins TRBV5-1 to TRBJ1-1; 9 positions match TRBD1. Read sequence stops 3 residues before the CDR3 end, and the germline J gene provides the missing end. CDR1 is SGHRS and CDR2 is YFSETQ in the germline V gene. V lost 5 bases and J lost 5; bases outside the gene matches: 7. The CDR3 is made up of 14 amino acids.

The covered CDR3 bases are TGTGCCAGTAGTCAAGCGGGGGCTAGCTCCTACGAG. This sequence encodes CASSQAGASSYE. The complete CDR3 reads CASSQAGASSYEQYF. V gene TRBV19 combines with J gene TRBJ2-7; 8 bases align to TRBD2. Coverage ceases 3 residues before the CDR3 finishes, and the germline J gene fills in the end. The CDR3 loop spans 15 amino acids. Unmatched junction bases numbered 6, after V lost 5 bases and J lost 0 bases. Germline V gene data show CDR1 as LNHDA and CDR2 as SQIVND (reference sequence).

The CDR3 bases that were read are TGCGCCAGCAGCCAAGCAGGGGCGAACACCGGGGAG. Translated: CASSQAGANTGE. The CDR3 as a whole reads CASSQAGANTGELFF. This chain uses TRBV4-1 with TRBJ2-2; a possible D gene is TRBD1 (6 bases). The read ends 3 residues early relative to the CDR3; the germline J gene fills the gap. The CDR3 contains 15 residues. Germline-derived CDR1 and CDR2 are MGHRA and YSYEKL. Trimming took off 1 base at V and 0 bases at J, with 6 bases between the two ends.

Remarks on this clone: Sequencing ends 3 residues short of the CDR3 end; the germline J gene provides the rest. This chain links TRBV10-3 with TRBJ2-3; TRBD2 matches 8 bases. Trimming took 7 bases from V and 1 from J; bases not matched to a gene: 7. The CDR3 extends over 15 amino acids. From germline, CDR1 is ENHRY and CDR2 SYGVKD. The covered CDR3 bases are TGTGCCATCATGGGCACGGGGGGGGGCACAGATACG. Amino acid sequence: CAIMGTGGGTDT. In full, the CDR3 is CAIMGTGGGTDTQYF.